This TCR beta chain originates from a study of memory CD4+ T cells and cytomegalovirus serostatus. General study findings and limits: The CMV-associated TCR signature appears largely within the CD4+ memory repertoire.

Germline V gives CDR1 MNHEY, CDR2 SVGAGI. CDR3 length: 11 residues. Trimming shortened V by 5 bases and J by 8 bases, and 9 bases separated the two germline ends. Remarks on this clone: What it binds is unknown.

The sort gate was single viable CD3+CD4+CD8-CD45RO+ cells for memory CD4+ T cells. This table comes from immunoSEQ multiplex PCR, and its TCRdb copy is limited to in-frame clones, with some not included. The profile covers tens of thousands of clones, with over 60% appearing a single time and 0.88% taken by the ten largest. The V gene is TRBV6-5, the J gene TRBJ1-2; D gene uncertain. The source is an adult in good health and CMV-seronegative. Sequencing used memory CD4+ T cells from blood. CDR3 coding DNA: TGTGCCAGCAGTGAAGTTGGGGGCTACACCTTC. Translation: CASSEVGGYTF.